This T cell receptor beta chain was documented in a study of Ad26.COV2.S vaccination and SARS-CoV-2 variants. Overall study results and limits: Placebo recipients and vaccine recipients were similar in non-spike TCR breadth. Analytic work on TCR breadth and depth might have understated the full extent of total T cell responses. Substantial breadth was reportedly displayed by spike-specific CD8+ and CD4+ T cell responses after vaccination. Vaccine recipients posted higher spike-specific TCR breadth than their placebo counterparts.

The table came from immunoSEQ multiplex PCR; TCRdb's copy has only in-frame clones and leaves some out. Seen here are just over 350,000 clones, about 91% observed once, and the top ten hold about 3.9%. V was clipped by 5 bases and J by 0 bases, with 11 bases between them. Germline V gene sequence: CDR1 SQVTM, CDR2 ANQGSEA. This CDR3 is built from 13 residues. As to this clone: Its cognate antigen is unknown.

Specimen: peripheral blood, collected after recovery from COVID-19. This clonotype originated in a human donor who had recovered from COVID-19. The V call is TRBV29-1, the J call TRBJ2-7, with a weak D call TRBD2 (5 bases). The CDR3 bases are TGCAGCGTTAAGGTCGGGGACTCCTACGAGCAGTACTTC. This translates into CSVKVGDSYEQYF.